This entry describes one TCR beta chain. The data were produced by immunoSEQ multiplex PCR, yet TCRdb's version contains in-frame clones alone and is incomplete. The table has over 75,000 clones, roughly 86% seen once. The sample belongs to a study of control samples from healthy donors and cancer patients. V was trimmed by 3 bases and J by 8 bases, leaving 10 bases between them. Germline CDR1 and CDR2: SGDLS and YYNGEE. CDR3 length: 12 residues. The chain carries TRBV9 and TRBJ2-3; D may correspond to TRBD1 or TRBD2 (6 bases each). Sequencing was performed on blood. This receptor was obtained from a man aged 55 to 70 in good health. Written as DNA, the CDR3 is TGTGCCAGCAGCGCCCGGGGGCCTACGCAGTATTTT. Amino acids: CASSARGPTQYF.